The rows below give T cell receptor beta chains drawn from one sample of a study of T-cell memory formation after mild COVID-19. TCRdb re-derived calls from the 5' RACE reads in MiXCR, one entry per CDR3 protein. The data show about 560,000 distinct CDR3 sequences, more than 15% seen once. The sample comprised PBMCs or a T cell subset sorted from them (not recorded which). The receptors shown here come from an adult woman who had mild COVID-19 (a few samples of this study predate the infection). Cell type and time point are not known. Both conserved end residues are part of each CDR3. Clone size is stated in some rows and not others, as once, few, many or a class when expanded.

J gene: TRBJ2-1
V gene: TRBV7-9
clone size: many
CDR3 protein: CASSFRGKGRNEQFF

J gene: TRBJ2-1
V gene: TRBV7-3
clone size: -
CDR3 protein: CASSLAPGLAGVDEQFF

J gene: TRBJ2-1
V gene: TRBV7-3
clone size: -
CDR3 protein: CASSLRPPFAAYNEQFF

J gene: TRBJ2-1
V gene: TRBV4-1
clone size: few
CDR3 protein: CASSPPAGGLGEQFF

J gene: TRBJ2-3
V gene: TRBV2
clone size: few
CDR3 protein: CASTRTSGFEDTQYF

J gene: TRBJ1-1
V gene: TRBV12-3/TRBV12-4
clone size: -
CDR3 protein: CASTAFNHREAFF

J gene: TRBJ2-7
V gene: TRBV18
clone size: few
CDR3 protein: CASSPPSPKSSYEQYF

J gene: TRBJ2-3
V gene: TRBV7-3
clone size: -
CDR3 protein: CASSDRQVGDTQYF

J gene: TRBJ2-5
V gene: TRBV5-1
clone size: -
CDR3 protein: CASSPEARRGETQYF

J gene: TRBJ1-4
V gene: TRBV4-1
clone size: few
CDR3 protein: CASSQDFEKLFF

J gene: TRBJ1-5
V gene: TRBV18
clone size: -
CDR3 protein: CASSPPATGLNQPQHF

J gene: TRBJ2-3
V gene: TRBV12-3/TRBV12-4
clone size: -
CDR3 protein: CASSLRRISAGQLTDTQYF

J gene: TRBJ2-7
V gene: TRBV6-2/TRBV6-3
clone size: -
CDR3 protein: CASSSPGLADYEQYF

J gene: TRBJ2-7
V gene: TRBV12-3/TRBV12-4
clone size: few
CDR3 protein: CASSTDSDEQYF

J gene: TRBJ2-1
V gene: TRBV10-3
clone size: -
CDR3 protein: CAISDSGGPMNEQFF

J gene: TRBJ1-1
V gene: TRBV4-1
clone size: -
CDR3 protein: CASSPSDRGLDTEAFF

J gene: TRBJ2-5
V gene: TRBV20-1
clone size: few
CDR3 protein: CSATQTEFSGGVETQYF

J gene: TRBJ2-3
V gene: TRBV30
clone size: -
CDR3 protein: CAWSTKGRGTDTQYF

J gene: TRBJ2-1
V gene: TRBV14
clone size: many
CDR3 protein: CASSQDAGSSYNEQFF

J gene: TRBJ1-2
V gene: TRBV7-9
clone size: few
CDR3 protein: CASSLAPGWDYGYTF

J gene: TRBJ1-2
V gene: TRBV20-1
clone size: few
CDR3 protein: CSARDQVLRTSLNYGYTF

J gene: TRBJ2-7
V gene: TRBV3-1
clone size: few
CDR3 protein: CASSERYRFPYEQYF

J gene: TRBJ1-5
V gene: TRBV6-5
clone size: -
CDR3 protein: CASSPDRGTNQPQHF

J gene: TRBJ1-1
V gene: TRBV4-1
clone size: few
CDR3 protein: CASSLPLGNTEAFF

J gene: TRBJ2-2
V gene: TRBV24-1
clone size: few
CDR3 protein: CATSDPGLNTGELFF

J gene: TRBJ2-1
V gene: TRBV12-3/TRBV12-4
clone size: -
CDR3 protein: CASSPLYRGDEQFF

J gene: TRBJ2-5
V gene: TRBV5-1
clone size: few
CDR3 protein: CASSLGTGVGSQYF

J gene: TRBJ1-6
V gene: TRBV4-3
clone size: -
CDR3 protein: CASSPEGQRNSPLHF

J gene: TRBJ2-3
V gene: TRBV7-7
clone size: few
CDR3 protein: CASSSGQGGDTQYF

J gene: TRBJ1-1
V gene: TRBV2
clone size: few
CDR3 protein: CASNLQGHHSTEAFF

J gene: TRBJ2-7
V gene: TRBV6-5
clone size: -
CDR3 protein: CASTLAGGYEQYF

J gene: TRBJ2-5
V gene: TRBV19
clone size: -
CDR3 protein: CASSSAGLGETQYF

J gene: TRBJ1-1
V gene: TRBV19
clone size: few
CDR3 protein: CASSITKNTEAFF

J gene: TRBJ1-3
V gene: TRBV20-1
clone size: few
CDR3 protein: CSAGGRNTIYF

J gene: TRBJ2-5
V gene: TRBV18
clone size: many
CDR3 protein: CASSPPDLPRETQYF

J gene: TRBJ1-3
V gene: TRBV7-2
clone size: -
CDR3 protein: CASSLDGGQISGNTIYF

J gene: TRBJ2-3
V gene: TRBV19
clone size: -
CDR3 protein: CASRSHGKTSTDTQYF

J gene: TRBJ2-1
V gene: TRBV7-9
clone size: few
CDR3 protein: CASSFSLIVEQGAHEQFF

J gene: TRBJ2-7
V gene: TRBV20-1
clone size: -
CDR3 protein: CSARRSTSGSHEQYF

J gene: TRBJ2-7
V gene: TRBV7-3
clone size: few
CDR3 protein: CASSSLYGPYEQYF

J gene: TRBJ2-1
V gene: TRBV6-1
clone size: few
CDR3 protein: CASRPGHDFWRRTDEQFF

J gene: TRBJ2-5
V gene: TRBV7-9
clone size: few
CDR3 protein: CASSLAGGQKTQYF

J gene: TRBJ2-6
V gene: TRBV11-2
clone size: -
CDR3 protein: CASSFPRTSGTSSGANVLTF

J gene: TRBJ2-3
V gene: TRBV12-5
clone size: -
CDR3 protein: CATDSSGRASTDTQYF

J gene: TRBJ2-7
V gene: TRBV7-2
clone size: -
CDR3 protein: CASSLGRGGIHEQYF

J gene: TRBJ2-7
V gene: TRBV7-9
clone size: many
CDR3 protein: CASSPSGVSSYEQYF

J gene: TRBJ2-5
V gene: TRBV20-1
clone size: few
CDR3 protein: CSALKEGAGETQYF

J gene: TRBJ1-1
V gene: TRBV3-1
clone size: few
CDR3 protein: CASSHDQYTEAFF

J gene: TRBJ2-5
V gene: TRBV11-2
clone size: few
CDR3 protein: CASSVVPGRETQYF

J gene: TRBJ2-1
V gene: TRBV7-3
clone size: few
CDR3 protein: CASSLTRREAKYEQFF

J gene: TRBJ2-7
V gene: TRBV5-1
clone size: -
CDR3 protein: CASSPDLLRGSLYEQYF

J gene: TRBJ2-3
V gene: TRBV12-3/TRBV12-4
clone size: -
CDR3 protein: CASTKGADPRPDTQYF

J gene: TRBJ1-1
V gene: TRBV9
clone size: -
CDR3 protein: CASSVPQGKAFF

J gene: TRBJ2-3
V gene: TRBV5-1
clone size: -
CDR3 protein: CASSSGLGGDTQYF

J gene: TRBJ1-1
V gene: TRBV20-1
clone size: few
CDR3 protein: CSASGDRAAFF

J gene: TRBJ2-1
V gene: TRBV7-9
clone size: few
CDR3 protein: CASGQYNEQFF

J gene: TRBJ2-7
V gene: TRBV12-5
clone size: -
CDR3 protein: CASGLVVNGVPVYEQYF

J gene: TRBJ2-5
V gene: TRBV24-1
clone size: few
CDR3 protein: CATSDSTRGRGETQYF